This T cell receptor beta chain derives from a study of shared clonotypes between healthy human individuals. Study in general: CD4 naive and CD4 memory each took three plates per donor, while CD8 naive took two and CD8 memory one.

Splitting of CD4+ cells produced CD45RA+ naive and CD45RA-negative memory subsets. Using immunoSEQ multiplex PCR, the repertoire was profiled, and TCRdb retains in-frame clones only, with some absent. The data show 2 million to 2.5 million clones, less than 95% seen once. A remark on this clone: Its target is not known.

Study conclusions and caveats: Generation of non-shared clonotypes was less probable than generation of clonotypes shared by all four donors.

The CDR3 runs to 16 residues. Germline CDR1 is SGDLS and CDR2 is YYNGEE. V was cut by 3 bases and J by 4 bases, with 20 bases left in between. The sample consisted of naive CD4+ T cells from PBMCs. Subset described: CD45RA+ positively selected. This chain joins TRBV9 and TRBJ2-7; D is perhaps TRBD1 or TRBD2 (6 bases each). The sequence derives from a man younger than 35 in good health. Some clones in this sample may be carry-over from other donors' samples. The CDR3 coding sequence is TGTGCCAGCAGCGGGCGGCCGGAGGGGGGAAAATACGAGCAGTACTTC. As protein: CASSGRPEGGKYEQYF.